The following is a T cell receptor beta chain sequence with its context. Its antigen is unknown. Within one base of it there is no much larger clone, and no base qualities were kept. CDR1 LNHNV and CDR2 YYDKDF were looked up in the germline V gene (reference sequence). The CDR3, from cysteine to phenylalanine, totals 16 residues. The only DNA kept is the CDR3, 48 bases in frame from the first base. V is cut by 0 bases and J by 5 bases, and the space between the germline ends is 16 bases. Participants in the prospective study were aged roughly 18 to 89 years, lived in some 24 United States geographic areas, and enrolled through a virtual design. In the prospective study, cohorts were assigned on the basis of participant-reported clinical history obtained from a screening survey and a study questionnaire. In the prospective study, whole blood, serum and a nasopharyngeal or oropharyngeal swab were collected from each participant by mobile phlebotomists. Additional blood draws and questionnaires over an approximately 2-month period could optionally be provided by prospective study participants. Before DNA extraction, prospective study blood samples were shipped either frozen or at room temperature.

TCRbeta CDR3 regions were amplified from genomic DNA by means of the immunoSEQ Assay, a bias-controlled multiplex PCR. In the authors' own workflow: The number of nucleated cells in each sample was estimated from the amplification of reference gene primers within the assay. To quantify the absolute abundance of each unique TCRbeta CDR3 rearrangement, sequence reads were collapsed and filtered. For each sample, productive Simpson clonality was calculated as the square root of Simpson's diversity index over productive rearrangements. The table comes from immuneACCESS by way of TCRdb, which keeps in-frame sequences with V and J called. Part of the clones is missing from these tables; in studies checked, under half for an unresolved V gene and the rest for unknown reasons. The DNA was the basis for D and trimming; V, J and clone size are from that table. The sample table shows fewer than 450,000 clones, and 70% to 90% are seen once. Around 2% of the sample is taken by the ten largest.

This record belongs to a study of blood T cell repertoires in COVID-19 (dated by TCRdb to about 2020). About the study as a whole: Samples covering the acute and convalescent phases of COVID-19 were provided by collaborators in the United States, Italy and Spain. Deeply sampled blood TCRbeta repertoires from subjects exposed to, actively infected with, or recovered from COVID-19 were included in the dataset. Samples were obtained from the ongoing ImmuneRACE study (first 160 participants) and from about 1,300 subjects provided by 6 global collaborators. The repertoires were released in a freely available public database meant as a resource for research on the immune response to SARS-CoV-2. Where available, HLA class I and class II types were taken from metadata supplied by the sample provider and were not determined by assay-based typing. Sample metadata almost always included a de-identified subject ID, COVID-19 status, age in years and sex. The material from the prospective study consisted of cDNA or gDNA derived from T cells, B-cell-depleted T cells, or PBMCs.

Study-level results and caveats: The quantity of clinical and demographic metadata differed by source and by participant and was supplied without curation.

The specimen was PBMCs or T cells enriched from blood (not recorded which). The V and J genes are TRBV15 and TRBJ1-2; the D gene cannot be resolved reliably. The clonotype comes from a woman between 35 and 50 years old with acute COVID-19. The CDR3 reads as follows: CATSRDLGLVGYGYTF. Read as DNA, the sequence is TGTGCCACCAGCAGAGATCTCGGGTTAGTCGGGTATGGCTACACCTTC.